This T cell receptor beta chain was sequenced during a study of blood T cell repertoires in COVID-19. The assay was immunoSEQ multiplex PCR, and TCRdb's table has in-frame clones only and misses some. The data contain tens of thousands of clones, around 79% of them singletons. Germline CDR1 and CDR2: SNHLY and FYNNEI. CDR3 size: 17 residues. V was cut by 4 bases and J by 1 base, with 19 bases left in between. The clonotype originates from a man of 80 years or more with active or convalescent COVID-19. The chain couples TRBV2 to TRBJ1-1; D unclear. Sample: peripheral blood. CDR3 sequence: CASSGVRHGVRNTEAFF. For the CDR3, the DNA is TGTGCCAGCAGTGGGGTAAGGCACGGAGTAAGGAACACTGAAGCTTTCTTT.